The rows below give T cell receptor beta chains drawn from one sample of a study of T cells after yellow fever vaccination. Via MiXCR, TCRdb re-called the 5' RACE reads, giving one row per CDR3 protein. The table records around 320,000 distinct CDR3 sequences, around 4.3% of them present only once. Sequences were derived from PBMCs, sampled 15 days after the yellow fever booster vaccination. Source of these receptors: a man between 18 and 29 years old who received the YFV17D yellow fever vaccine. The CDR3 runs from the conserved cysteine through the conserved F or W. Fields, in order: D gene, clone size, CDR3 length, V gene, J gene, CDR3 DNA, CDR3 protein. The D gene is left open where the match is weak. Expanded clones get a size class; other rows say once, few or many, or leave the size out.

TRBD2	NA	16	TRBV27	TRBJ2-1	TGTGCCAGCAGTTTATTTGCTAGCGGGGGGGGCAATGAGCAGTTCTTC	CASSLFASGGGNEQFF
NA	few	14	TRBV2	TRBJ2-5	TGTGCCAGCAGTCCAGGACTTTGGGTCGCGGCCCAGTACTTC	CASSPGLWVAAQYF
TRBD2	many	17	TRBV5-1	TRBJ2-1	TGCGCCAGCAGCTCCGCGGGACTAGCGGGGGGAGCCAATGAGCAGTTCTTC	CASSSAGLAGGANEQFF
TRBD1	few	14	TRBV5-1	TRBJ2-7	TGCGCCAGCAGCTCTTCGGGACAGGGGCGGGAGCAGTACTTC	CASSSSGQGREQYF
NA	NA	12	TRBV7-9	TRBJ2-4	TGTGCCAGCAGCAAATCAGAGAACATTCAGTACTTC	CASSKSENIQYF
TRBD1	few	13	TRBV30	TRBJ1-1	TGTGCCTGGAGTGTGCAGGGGGCCACTGAAGCTTTCTTT	CAWSVQGATEAFF
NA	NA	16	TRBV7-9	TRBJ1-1	TGTGCCAGCAGCTTATCCCCGGACATGATATGGCTTGGAGCTTTCTTT	CASSLSPDMIWLGAFF
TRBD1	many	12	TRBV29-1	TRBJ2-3	TGCAGCGTCGACAGGGGGGAAGATACGCAGTATTTT	CSVDRGEDTQYF
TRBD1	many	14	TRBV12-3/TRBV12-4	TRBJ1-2	TGTGCCAGCAGTTTAGCGGGGACAGGGGATGGCTACACCTTC	CASSLAGTGDGYTF
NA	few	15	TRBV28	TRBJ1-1	TGTGCCAGCAGTTTAGGGGGCCGCGTGAACACTGAAGCTTTCTTT	CASSLGGRVNTEAFF
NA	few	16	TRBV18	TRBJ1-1	TGTGCCAGCTCACCAAGGAAGAACCCCGAGAACACTGAAGCTTTCTTT	CASSPRKNPENTEAFF
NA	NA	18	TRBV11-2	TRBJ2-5	TGTGCCAGCAGCTTAGAGTTGGCCTCAGGTTATCTCCAAGAGACCCAGTACTTC	CASSLELASGYLQETQYF
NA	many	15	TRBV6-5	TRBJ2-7	TGTGCCAGCAGTTTCTCCGGGGAGCTCCGTCACGAGCAGTACTTC	CASSFSGELRHEQYF
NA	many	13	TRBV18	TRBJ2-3	TGTGCCAGCTCACTGACAGACACAGATACGCAGTATTTT	CASSLTDTDTQYF
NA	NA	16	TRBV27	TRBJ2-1	TGTGCCAGCAGTTTTGCCGGGCTACTGGCTGCCAATGAGCAGTTCTTC	CASSFAGLLAANEQFF
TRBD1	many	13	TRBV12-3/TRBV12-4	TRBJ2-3	TGTGCCAGCACCGACAGGGGCACAGATACGCAGTATTTT	CASTDRGTDTQYF
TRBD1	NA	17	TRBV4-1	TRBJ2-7	TGCGCCAGCAGCCAAGAGTGGGCCGGGGACAGGGGCTACGAGCAGTACTTC	CASSQEWAGDRGYEQYF
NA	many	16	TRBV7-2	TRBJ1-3	TGTGCCAGCAGCTTAACTTCCGGGAGCTCTGGAAACACCATATATTTT	CASSLTSGSSGNTIYF
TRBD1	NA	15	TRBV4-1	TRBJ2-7	TGCGCCAGCAGCCAAGAGGCGACAGGGGGATTTCAGCAGTACTTC	CASSQEATGGFQQYF
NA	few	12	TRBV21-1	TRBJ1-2	TGTGCCAGCAGCAAGCCGGAAGGAGGCTACACCTTC	CASSKPEGGYTF
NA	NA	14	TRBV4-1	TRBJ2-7	TGCGCCAGCAGCCAAGATCCCGGGAACTACGAGCAGTACTTC	CASSQDPGNYEQYF
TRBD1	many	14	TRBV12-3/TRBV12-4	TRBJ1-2	TGTGCCAGCACCTTAGGGACAGGGATATATGGCTACACCTTC	CASTLGTGIYGYTF
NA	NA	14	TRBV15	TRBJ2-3	TGTGCCACCAGCAGTTGGGGGGCCTCAGATACGCAGTATTTT	CATSSWGASDTQYF
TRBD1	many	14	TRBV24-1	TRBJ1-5	TGTGCCACCAGTGACCCGGGGACAGATCAGCCCCAGCATTTT	CATSDPGTDQPQHF
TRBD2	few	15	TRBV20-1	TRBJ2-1	TGCAGTGCTAGGCGACCGGGACTAGCGGTGAATGAGCAGTTCTTC	CSARRPGLAVNEQFF
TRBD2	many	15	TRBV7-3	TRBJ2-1	TGTGCCAGCAGCTTGATCGGGGGGGCCCACAATGAGCAGTTCTTC	CASSLIGGAHNEQFF
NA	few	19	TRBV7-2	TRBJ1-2	TGTGCCAGCAGCTCCCGTGGGTTTGGCGTTGGAGTATCTAACTATGGCTACACCTTC	CASSSRGFGVGVSNYGYTF
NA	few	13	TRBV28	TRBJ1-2	TGTGCCAGCAGCTGGGCAGGGTACTATGGCTACACCTTC	CASSWAGYYGYTF
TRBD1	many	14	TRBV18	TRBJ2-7	TGTGCCAGCTCTCGGGAGACAGGGGGCAGCGAGCAGTACTTC	CASSRETGGSEQYF
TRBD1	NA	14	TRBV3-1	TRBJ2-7	TGTGCCAGCAGCCGCGAGGGACAGATGTACGAGCAGTACTTC	CASSREGQMYEQYF
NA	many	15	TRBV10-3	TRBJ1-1	TGTGCCATCAGTGGGTCGGGGGGGGCCAACACTGAAGCTTTCTTT	CAISGSGGANTEAFF
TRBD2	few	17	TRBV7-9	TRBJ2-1	TGTGCCAGCACCCCAAGCGGGGGGGCCATCCTATACAATGAGCAGTTCTTC	CASTPSGGAILYNEQFF
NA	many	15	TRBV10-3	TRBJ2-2	TGTGCCATCAGTGCCGGGACGACTTACACCGGGGAGCTGTTTTTT	CAISAGTTYTGELFF
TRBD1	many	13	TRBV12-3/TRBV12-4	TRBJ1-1	TGTGCCAGCAGCCAAACAGGGGGCACTGAAGCTTTCTTT	CASSQTGGTEAFF
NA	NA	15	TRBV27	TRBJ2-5	TGTGCCAGCAGAGTTCAACAGGGCGGTATGGAGACCCAGTACTTC	CASRVQQGGMETQYF
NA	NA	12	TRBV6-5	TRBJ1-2	TGTGCCAGCAGGGCTGCTTGGGAGGGCTACACCTTC	CASRAAWEGYTF
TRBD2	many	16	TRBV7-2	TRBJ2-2	TGTGCCAGCAGCTCCTTGGCGGGGGTGAACACCGGGGAGCTGTTTTTT	CASSSLAGVNTGELFF
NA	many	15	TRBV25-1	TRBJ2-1	TGTGCCAGCAGTGATCGAGGTTACTCCTACAATGAGCAGTTCTTC	CASSDRGYSYNEQFF
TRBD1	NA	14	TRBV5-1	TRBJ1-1	TGCGCCAGCAGCCCTCACAGGGGGGACACTGAAGCTTTCTTT	CASSPHRGDTEAFF
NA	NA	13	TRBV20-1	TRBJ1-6	TGCAGTGCTAGGGGAGGAAGCAATTCACCCCTCCACTTT	CSARGGSNSPLHF
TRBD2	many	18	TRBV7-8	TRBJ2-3	TGTGCCAGCAGCGCTTGGCGGGCTAGCGGACCGAAGGGGGATACGCAGTATTTT	CASSAWRASGPKGDTQYF
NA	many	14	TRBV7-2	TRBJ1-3	TGTGCCAGCAGCTCCCTTGGAGCTGGAAACACCATATATTTT	CASSSLGAGNTIYF